A single sample is the source of the 25 T cell receptor beta chains below, sequenced in a study of monozygotic twins with cystic fibrosis. The assay was immunoSEQ multiplex PCR, and TCRdb's table has in-frame clones only and misses some. This sample has 30,000 or so clones, with more than 55% found just once. The material sequenced was blood. The receptors originated from a girl aged 10-17 years with cystic fibrosis.

CDR3 coding DNA: TGTGCCAGCAACCCGGGACAGGTCGATTCTGAGCAGTACTTC. Its protein is CASNPGQVDSEQYF. The V gene is TRBV25-1, the J gene TRBJ2-7, with TRBD1 matching 8 bases. The CDR3 runs 14 residues. Germline assignment: CDR1 MGHDK and CDR2 SYGVNS. Trimming cost V 7 bases and J 7 bases; bases outside gene matches: 12.

This clone has a handful of counts. V and J are TRBV5-4 and TRBJ1-1, with 9 bases that match TRBD1. Germline loops: CDR1 SGHNT, CDR2 YYREEE (reference sequence). The J segment lost 3 bases and the V segment lost 1 base, leaving 7 bases of the junction unmatched. The length of the CDR3 is 16 residues. CDR3 sequence: CASSLLGQGFDTEAFF. For the CDR3, the DNA is TGTGCCAGCAGCTTGCTTGGACAGGGGTTTGACACTGAAGCTTTCTTT.

The chain recombines TRBV2 with TRBJ2-7; 11 bases agree with TRBD2. Germline loops: CDR1 SNHLY, CDR2 FYNNEI. The CDR3 length is 14 residues. V was pared by 7 bases and J by 3 bases, with 5 bases of the junction left unmatched. For the CDR3, the DNA is TGTGCCAGCAACTTAGCGGGAGGGTTCTACGAGCAGTACTTC. The encoded protein is CASNLAGGFYEQYF.

J is TRBJ2-7 and V is TRBV18, with 9 nucleotides matching TRBD1. This CDR3 has 16 amino acids. The J segment lost 7 bases and the V segment lost 1 base, leaving 11 bases of the junction unmatched. CDR1 and CDR2 (germline): KGHSH, LQKENI. CDR3 nucleotide sequence: TGTGCCAGCTCACCACGTCCACAGGGGGCGGTTTATGAGCAGTACTTC. As protein: CASSPRPQGAVYEQYF.

The chain uses TRBV5-1 and TRBJ2-3; D not resolved. The CDR3 is 12 amino acids. The V and J ends lost 2 bases and 5 bases respectively, with 6 bases between them. Per germline, CDR1 SGHRS and CDR2 YFSETQ. The CDR3 loop is CASSFSGDTQYF. Written as DNA, the CDR3 is TGCGCCAGCAGCTTTTCCGGAGATACGCAGTATTTT.

The V call is TRBV7-2, the J call TRBJ2-5; no clear D gene. From germline, CDR1 is SGHTA and CDR2 FQGNSA. This CDR3 has 16 residues. Trimming took off 0 bases at V and 3 bases at J, with 14 bases between the two ends. The CDR3 coding sequence is TGTGCCAGCAGCTTAGCCCCCGTAACAGCAAAAGAGACCCAGTACTTC. Protein sequence: CASSLAPVTAKETQYF.

The chain uses TRBV5-4 and TRBJ2-1; TRBD2 aligns across 10 bases. The trim removed 7 bases at V and 5 bases at J, leaving 15 bases unmatched. The CDR3 has 17 residues. Germline CDR1 SGHNT, CDR2 YYREEE (reference sequence). The CDR3 DNA reads as TGTGCCAGCGCGGAAATGCAACTAGCGGGATACCACAATGAGCAGTTCTTC. Translation: CASAEMQLAGYHNEQFF.

The chain employs TRBV20-1 and TRBJ1-2, with D possibly being TRBD1 (5 bases). The germline V gene encodes CDR1 DFQATT and CDR2 SNEGSKA (reference sequence). The CDR3 is 11 amino acids. V dropped 6 bases and J dropped 8 bases, with 13 bases sitting between them. This chain's CDR3 is CSANDGDGYTF. In DNA form, the CDR3 reads TGCAGTGCCAACGATGGGGACGGCTACACCTTC.

The chain employs TRBV6-5 and TRBJ2-4; 8 bases line up with TRBD2. CDR3 length equals 15 residues. Germline V CDR1 and CDR2: MNHEY, SVGAGI. V trimming: 5 bases; J trimming: 6 bases; junction bases outside the gene matches: 9. CDR3 DNA sequence: TGTGCCAGCAGTACCGGGACTAGGCTCGGAAACATTCAGTACTTC. This encodes CASSTGTRLGNIQYF.

The chain carries TRBV28 and TRBJ2-2; no clear D. The germline gives CDR1 MDHEN, CDR2 SYDVKM. The CDR3 runs 12 residues. V was clipped by 6 bases and J by 6 bases, with 8 bases between them. The CDR3: CASSKRAGELFF. In DNA, the CDR3 is TGTGCCAGCAGCAAAAGGGCCGGGGAGCTGTTTTTT.

The gene calls are TRBV7-9 and TRBJ2-7; TRBD1 matches at 7 bases. Trimming cost V 7 bases and J 5 bases; bases outside gene matches: 11. This CDR3 region has 14 residues. Germline CDR1 SEHNR, CDR2 FQNEAQ (reference sequence). CDR3 DNA sequence: TGTGCCAGCACCCAGACAGGGCCGGGTGACGAGCAGTACTTC. Protein: CASTQTGPGDEQYF.

This chain uses TRBV11-2 with TRBJ2-7, with 10 nucleotides matching TRBD2. The ends lost 5 bases at V and 3 bases at J; junction bases unmatched: 19. Germline V gene data show CDR1 as SGHAT and CDR2 as FQNNGV. The CDR3 is 19 residues long. CDR3 in amino acids: CASSVMGLAGEFASYEQYV. CDR3 DNA: TGTGCCAGCAGCGTCATGGGGCTAGCGGGAGAATTCGCCAGCTACGAGCAGTACGTC.

V is TRBV2 and J is TRBJ2-5, with D perhaps being TRBD1 or TRBD2 (5 bases each). This CDR3 comprises 13 residues. Per germline, CDR1 SNHLY and CDR2 FYNNEI. The V and J ends lost 7 bases and 8 bases respectively, with 17 bases between them. The CDR3 region is CASTSDSGITQYF. CDR3 sequence (DNA): TGTGCCAGCACATCTGACAGCGGTATAACCCAGTACTTC.

The chain couples TRBV7-2 to TRBJ2-5; TRBD1 agrees at 8 bases. The trim removed 5 bases at V and 4 bases at J, leaving 6 bases unmatched. The germline V gene has CDR1 SGHTA and CDR2 FQGNSA. The CDR3 totals 14 residues. CDR3: CASSPQGAGETQYF. For the CDR3, the DNA is TGTGCCAGCAGCCCTCAGGGGGCAGGAGAGACCCAGTACTTC.

This clone has only one observation. V is TRBV19 and J is TRBJ1-1; D is ambiguous. This CDR3 comprises 15 residues. Deletions cut 4 bases from V and 1 base from J, with 13 bases between. Per the germline V gene, CDR1 is LNHDA and CDR2 is SQIVND (reference sequence). For the CDR3, the DNA is TGTGCCAGTAGTAGGGCCTTATCAACGAACACTGAAGCTTTCTTT. Amino acid sequence: CASSRALSTNTEAFF.

The rearrangement uses TRBV28 and TRBJ1-2, with TRBD1 as a possible D gene (6 bases). Deletions cut 5 bases from V and 5 bases from J, with 27 bases between. CDR3 size: 18 residues. Germline CDR1 and CDR2: MDHEN and SYDVKM. The CDR3 region has the DNA TGTGCCAGCAGTCCCGGGGGGGCAATCAGGTTGTCGGGATATGGCTACACCTTC. This encodes CASSPGGAIRLSGYGYTF.

CDR3 coding DNA: TGTGCCAGCAGTGAGGGGACAACTAGCACAGATACGCAGTATTTT. This codes for CASSEGTTSTDTQYF. The rearrangement joins TRBV2 to TRBJ2-3; D perhaps matches TRBD1 (6 bases). CDR3 length: 15 residues. Germline-derived CDR1 and CDR2 are SNHLY and FYNNEI. Trimming removed 3 bases at V and 0 bases at J, with 10 bases between.

This clone was counted a few times. The chain joins TRBV25-1 to TRBJ1-1, with no clear D. The CDR3 extends over 13 amino acids. Trimming took off 1 base at V and 3 bases at J, with 6 bases between the two ends. Germline V gene data show CDR1 as MGHDK and CDR2 as SYGVNS. The CDR3 DNA reads TGTGCCAGCAGTGAATCAGGATACACTGAAGCTTTCTTT. Protein: CASSESGYTEAFF. The entire variable domain, with the rest obtained from reference TRBV25-1 and TRBJ1-1, is as follows: EADIYQTPRYLVIGTGKKITLECSQTMGHDKMYWYQQDPGMELHLIHYSYGVNSTEKGDLSSESTVSRIRTEHFPLTLESARPSHTSQYLCASSESGYTEAFFGQGTRLTVV.

The chain is built from TRBV2 and TRBJ1-2; no clear D. The CDR3 has 14 amino acids. CDR1 and CDR2 from the germline V gene are SNHLY and FYNNEI. Trimming stripped 5 bases from V and 7 bases from J, with 17 bases between. The CDR3 region has the DNA TGTGCCAGCAGTCCCCTCGAGAGCCTGGCTGGCTACACCTTC. It specifies CASSPLESLAGYTF.

This clone has only a few counts. This CDR3 is CASSGRTGRSAGELFF. In nucleotides, the CDR3 is TGTGCCAGCAGTGGGAGGACAGGTAGATCTGCCGGGGAGCTGTTTTTT. The genes are TRBV28 and TRBJ2-2, with a tentative D call TRBD1 (7 bases). The CDR3 is 16 residues long. V dropped 5 bases and J dropped 6 bases, with 19 bases sitting between them. In germline, CDR1 is MDHEN, CDR2 SYDVKM.

This rearrangement joins TRBV6-1 to TRBJ1-1, with unresolved D. Germline CDR1 is MNHNS and CDR2 is SASEGT. The CDR3 contains 13 residues. The V end lost 5 bases, the J end lost 3 bases, and 10 bases lay between the germline ends. The CDR3 bases are TGTGCCAGCAGTATCGGGATTTACACTGAAGCTTTCTTT. Translation: CASSIGIYTEAFF.

This chain connects TRBV29-1 to TRBJ2-7; D not resolved. Deletions cut 4 bases from V and 0 bases from J, with 10 bases between. Looked up from germline, CDR1 is SQVTM and CDR2 is ANQGSEA. This CDR3 region has 13 residues. CDR3: CSVGQLNSYEQYF. The CDR3 DNA sequence: TGCAGCGTTGGGCAGCTCAACTCCTACGAGCAGTACTTC.

V and J are TRBV29-1 and TRBJ2-7; D is possibly TRBD2 (5 bases). Germline CDR1 SQVTM, CDR2 ANQGSEA. This CDR3 contains 15 residues. The V and J ends lost 2 bases and 3 bases respectively, with 17 bases between them. The CDR3 here is CSVERAAGAFYEQYV. The CDR3 DNA is TGCAGCGTTGAAAGAGCGGCAGGCGCCTTCTACGAGCAGTACGTC.

This clone has just a few counts. CDR3 coding DNA: TGCGCCAGCAGCGTAACCGGGACAGGGGAGGCTTTCTTT. Protein sequence: CASSVTGTGEAFF. The chain uses TRBV5-1 and TRBJ1-1; 10 bases match TRBD1. V lost 4 bases to trimming and J lost 11 bases; unmatched junction nucleotides: 8. From germline, CDR1 is SGHRS and CDR2 YFSETQ. The length of the CDR3 is 13 residues.

The chain combines TRBV7-2 with TRBJ2-3; D possibly uses TRBD1 or TRBD2 (6 bases each). CDR1 is SGHTA and CDR2 is FQGNSA in the germline V gene. Trimming stripped 5 bases from V and 3 bases from J, with 12 bases between. The CDR3 runs 14 residues. The CDR3 loop is CASSPPGATDTQYF. The CDR3 DNA follows: TGTGCCAGCAGCCCGCCGGGGGCAACAGATACGCAGTATTTT.